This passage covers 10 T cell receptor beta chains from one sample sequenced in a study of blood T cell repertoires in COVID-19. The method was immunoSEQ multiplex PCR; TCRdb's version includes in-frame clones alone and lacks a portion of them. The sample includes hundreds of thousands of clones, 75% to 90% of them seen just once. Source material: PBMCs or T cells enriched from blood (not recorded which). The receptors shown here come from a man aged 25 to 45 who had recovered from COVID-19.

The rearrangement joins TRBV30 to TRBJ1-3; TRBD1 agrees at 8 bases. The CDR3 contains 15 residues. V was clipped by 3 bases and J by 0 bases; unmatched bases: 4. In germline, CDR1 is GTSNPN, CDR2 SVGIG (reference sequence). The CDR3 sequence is CAWSPDRDSGNTIYF. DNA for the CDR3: TGTGCCTGGAGCCCGGACAGGGACTCTGGAAACACCATATATTTT. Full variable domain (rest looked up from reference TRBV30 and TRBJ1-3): SQTIHQWPATLVQPVGSPLSLECTVEGTSNPNLYWYRQAAGRGLQLLFYSVGIGQISSEVPQNLSASRPQDRQFILSSKKLLLSDSGFYLCAWSPDRDSGNTIYFGEGSWLTVV.

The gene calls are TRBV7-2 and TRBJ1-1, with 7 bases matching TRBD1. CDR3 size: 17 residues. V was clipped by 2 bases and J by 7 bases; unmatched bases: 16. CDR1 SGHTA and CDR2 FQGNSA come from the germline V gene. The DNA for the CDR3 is TGTGCCAGCAGCTTATTTCCTAAGGGGCCAAGGGGGCTTGAAGCTTTCTTT. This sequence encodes CASSLFPKGPRGLEAFF.

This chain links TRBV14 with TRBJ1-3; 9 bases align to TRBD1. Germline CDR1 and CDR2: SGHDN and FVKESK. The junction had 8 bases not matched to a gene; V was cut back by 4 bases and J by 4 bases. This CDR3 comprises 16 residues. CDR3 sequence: CASSLNRGLGGNTIYF. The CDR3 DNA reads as TGTGCCAGCAGCCTCAACAGGGGGCTCGGAGGAAACACCATATATTTT.

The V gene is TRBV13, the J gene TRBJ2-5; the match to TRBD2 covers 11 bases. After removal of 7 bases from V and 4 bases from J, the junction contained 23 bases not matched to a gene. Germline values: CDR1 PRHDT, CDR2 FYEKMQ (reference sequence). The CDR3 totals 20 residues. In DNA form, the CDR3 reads TGTGCCAGCAAAAAGACAGGGAAGACTAGCGGGATTGCCGCCCGAGAGACCCAGTACTTC. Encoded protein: CASKKTGKTSGIAARETQYF. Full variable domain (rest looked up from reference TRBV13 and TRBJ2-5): AAGVIQSPRHLIKEKRETATLKCYPIPRHDTVYWYQQGPGQDPQFLISFYEKMQSDKGSIPDRFSAQQFSDYHSELNMSSLELGDSALYFCASKKTGKTSGIAARETQYFGPGTRLLVL.

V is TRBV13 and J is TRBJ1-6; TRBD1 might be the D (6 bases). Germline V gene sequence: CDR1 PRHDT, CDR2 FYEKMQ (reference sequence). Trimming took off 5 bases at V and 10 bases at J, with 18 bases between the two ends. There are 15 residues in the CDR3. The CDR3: CASSRGRGVSSPLHF. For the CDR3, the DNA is TGTGCCAGCAGCCGCGGGAGGGGGGTAAGCTCACCCCTCCACTTT.

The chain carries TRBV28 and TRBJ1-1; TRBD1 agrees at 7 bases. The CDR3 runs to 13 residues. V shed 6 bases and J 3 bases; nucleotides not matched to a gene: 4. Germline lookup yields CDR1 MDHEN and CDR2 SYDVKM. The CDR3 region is CASRDRRYTEAFF. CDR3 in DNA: TGTGCCAGCAGGGACAGGCGCTACACTGAAGCTTTCTTT.

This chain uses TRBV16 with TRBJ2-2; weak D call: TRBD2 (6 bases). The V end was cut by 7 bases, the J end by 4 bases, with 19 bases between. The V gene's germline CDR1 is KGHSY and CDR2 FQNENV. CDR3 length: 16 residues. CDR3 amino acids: CASTPGAGWGTGELFF. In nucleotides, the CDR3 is TGTGCCAGCACCCCCGGGGCGGGGTGGGGCACCGGGGAGCTGTTTTTT.

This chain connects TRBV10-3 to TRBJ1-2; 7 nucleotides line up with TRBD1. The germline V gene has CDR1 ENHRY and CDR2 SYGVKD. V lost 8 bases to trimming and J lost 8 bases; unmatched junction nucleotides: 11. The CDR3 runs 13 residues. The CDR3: CAIGTAPPKGYTF. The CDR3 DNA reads TGTGCCATCGGGACAGCTCCACCAAAAGGCTACACCTTC.

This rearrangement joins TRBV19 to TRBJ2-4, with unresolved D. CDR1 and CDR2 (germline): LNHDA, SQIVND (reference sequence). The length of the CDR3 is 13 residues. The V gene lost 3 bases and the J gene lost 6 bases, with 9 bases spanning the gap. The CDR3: CASSMGFGNIQYF. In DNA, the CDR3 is TGTGCCAGTAGTATGGGCTTCGGAAACATTCAGTACTTC. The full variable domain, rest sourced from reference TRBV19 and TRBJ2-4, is DGGITQSPKYLFRKEGQNVTLSCEQNLNHDAMYWYRQDPGQGLRLIYYSQIVNDFQKGDIAEGYSVSREKKESFPLTVTSAQKNPTAFYLCASSMGFGNIQYFGAGTRLSVL.

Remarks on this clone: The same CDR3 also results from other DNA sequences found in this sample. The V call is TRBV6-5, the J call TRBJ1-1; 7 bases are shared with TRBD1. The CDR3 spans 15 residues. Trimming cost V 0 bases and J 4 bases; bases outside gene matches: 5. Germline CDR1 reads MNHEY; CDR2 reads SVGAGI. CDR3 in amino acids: CASSYSRQGSTEAFF. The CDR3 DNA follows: TGTGCCAGCAGTTACTCGAGACAGGGCAGCACTGAAGCTTTCTTT.